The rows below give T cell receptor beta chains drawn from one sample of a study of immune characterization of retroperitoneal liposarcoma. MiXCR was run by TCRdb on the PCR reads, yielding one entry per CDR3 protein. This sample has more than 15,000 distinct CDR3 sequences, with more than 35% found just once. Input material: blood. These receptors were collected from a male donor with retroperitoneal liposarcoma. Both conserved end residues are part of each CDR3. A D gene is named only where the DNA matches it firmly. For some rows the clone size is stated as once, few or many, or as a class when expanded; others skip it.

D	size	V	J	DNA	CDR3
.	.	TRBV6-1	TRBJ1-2	TGTGCCAGCAGATGGGGCTATGGCTACACCTTC	CASRWGYGYTF
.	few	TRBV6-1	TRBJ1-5	TGTGCCAGCAGAATGCGGGGGGGCAATGGCAATCAGCCCCAGCATTTT	CASRMRGGNGNQPQHF
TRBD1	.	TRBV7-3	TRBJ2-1	TGTGCCAGCAGCCCCGGGACAGGGTTGGTAAATGAGCAGTTCTTC	CASSPGTGLVNEQFF
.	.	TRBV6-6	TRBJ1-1	TGTGCCAGCAGTTACCAGGGGAACACTGAAGCTTTCTTT	CASSYQGNTEAFF
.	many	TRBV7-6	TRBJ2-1	TGTGCCAGCAGCTTAGCGTTAGGCGGCCGTCCCTACGAGCAGTTCTTC	CASSLALGGRPYEQFF
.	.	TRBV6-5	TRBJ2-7	TGTGCCAGCAGTTACGGTCAAGGGGGCTACGAGCAGTACTTC	CASSYGQGGYEQYF
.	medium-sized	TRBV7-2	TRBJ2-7	TGTGCCAGCAGGCGAGCCTACGAGCAGTACTTC	CASRRAYEQYF
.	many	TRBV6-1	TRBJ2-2	TGTGCCAGCAGTCAAGGGACCGGGGAGCTGTTTTTT	CASSQGTGELFF
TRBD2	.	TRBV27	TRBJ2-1	TGTGCCAGCAGTTTCGTAGCGGGAGTGGGTAATGAGCAGTTCTTC	CASSFVAGVGNEQFF
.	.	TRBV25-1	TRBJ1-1	TGTGCCAGCAGTGAATTGCTGGGTGAAGCTTTCTTT	CASSELLGEAFF
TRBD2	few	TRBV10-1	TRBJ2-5	TGCGCCAGCAGTGACCGCGGGAGTGAAGGACAGACCCAGTACTTC	CASSDRGSEGQTQYF
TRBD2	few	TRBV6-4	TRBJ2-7	TGTGCCAGCAGTGAGGCCAGCGGGGGGGCGAGGGAGCAGTACTTC	CASSEASGGAREQYF
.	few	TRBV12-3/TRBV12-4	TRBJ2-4	TGTGCCAGCAGTTTATGGTTTGGCGAGAGCAACATTCAGTACTTC	CASSLWFGESNIQYF
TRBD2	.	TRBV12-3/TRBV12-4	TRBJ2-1	TGTGCCAGCAGTTCCAAACCGGGAGGAGTAGCCTACGAGCAGTTCTTC	CASSSKPGGVAYEQFF
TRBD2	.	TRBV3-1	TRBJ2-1	TGTGCCAGCAGCGCCTATCGACTAGCGGGAGGGAATGAGCAGTTCTTC	CASSAYRLAGGNEQFF
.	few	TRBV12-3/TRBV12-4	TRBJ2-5	TGTGCCAGCAGTTTAGCCCAGTTTAATGAGCAGTACTTC	CASSLAQFNEQYF
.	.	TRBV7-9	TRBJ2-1	TGTGCCAGCAGCCCAGCTCGGACTCATGCCTACGAGCAGTTCTTC	CASSPARTHAYEQFF
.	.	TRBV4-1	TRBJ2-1	TGCGCCAGCAGCCATGGGTCCGTCAGCGAGCAGTTCTTC	CASSHGSVSEQFF
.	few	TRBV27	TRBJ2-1	TGTGCCAGCAGTTCGACTAGACTCGAGCAGTTCTTC	CASSSTRLEQFF
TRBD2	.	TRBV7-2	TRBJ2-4	TGTGCCAGCAGCACGAGGGCGGGAGCGGTATACAATGAGCAGCTCTTC	CASSTRAGAVYNEQLF
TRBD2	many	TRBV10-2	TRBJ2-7	TGCGCCACCGAACTAGCGGGGAGCTCCTACGAGCAGTACTTC	CATELAGSSYEQYF
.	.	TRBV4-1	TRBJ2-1	TGCGCCAGCAACCTAGGGGGGTTGGGGGACGAGCAGTTCTTC	CASNLGGLGDEQFF
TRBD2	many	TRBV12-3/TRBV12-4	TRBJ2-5	TGTGCCAGCAGTCCGCAGACTAGCGGGAGGGGAGAGACCCAGTACTTC	CASSPQTSGRGETQYF
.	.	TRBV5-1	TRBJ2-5	TGCGGCAGCAGCGCCGGGACTTTCGAAGAGACCCAGTACTTC	CGSSAGTFEETQYF
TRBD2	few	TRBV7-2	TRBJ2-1	TGTGCCAGCAGCGGAGGGACTAGCGGGAGGGCCGAGCAGTTCTTC	CASSGGTSGRAEQFF
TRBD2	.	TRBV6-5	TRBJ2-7	TGTGCCAGCAGGTCCGGGACTAGTCCTGCCGAGCAGTACTTC	CASRSGTSPAEQYF
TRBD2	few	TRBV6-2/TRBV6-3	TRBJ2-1	TGTGCCAGCAGTACCGTCACACTAGCGGGATCCTACAATGAGCAGTTCTTC	CASSTVTLAGSYNEQFF
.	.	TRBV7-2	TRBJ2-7	TGTGCCAGCAGCTTATATTACGAGCAGTACTTC	CASSLYYEQYF
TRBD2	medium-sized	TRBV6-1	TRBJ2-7	TGTGCCAGCGGACTAGCCCTCGAGCAGTACTTC	CASGLALEQYF
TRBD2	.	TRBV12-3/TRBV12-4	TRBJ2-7	TGTGCCAGCAGTCGCGTACGGGGGGATTACAATGAGCAGTACTTC	CASSRVRGDYNEQYF
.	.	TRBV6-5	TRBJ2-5	TGTGCCAGCAGTTACTCGAGCGGGGAGGGGGCAGAGACCCAGTACTTC	CASSYSSGEGAETQYF
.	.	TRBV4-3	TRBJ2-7	TGCGCCAGCAGCCAAGCGTTCGGTGCAGGGAGCTCCTACGAGCAGTACTTC	CASSQAFGAGSSYEQYF
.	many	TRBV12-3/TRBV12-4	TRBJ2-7	TGTGCCAGCAGTCGGGACATCTACAATGAGCAGTACTTC	CASSRDIYNEQYF
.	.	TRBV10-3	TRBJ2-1	TGTGCCATCAGTGGGGACATGGGAGGGTCCTACGAGCAGTTCTTC	CAISGDMGGSYEQFF
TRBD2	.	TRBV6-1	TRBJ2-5	TGTGCCAGCAGTTGGACTAGCGGGGGGGCCTCTGAGCAGTACTTC	CASSWTSGGASEQYF
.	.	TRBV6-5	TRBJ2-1	TGTGCCAGCAGTTACACTTCTAGGCAGGGCAGCAATCAGCAGTTCTTC	CASSYTSRQGSNQQFF
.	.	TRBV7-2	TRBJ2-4	TGTGCCAGCAGCCCTTTGTATGGGGCGGACAATGATCAGTACTTC	CASSPLYGADNDQYF
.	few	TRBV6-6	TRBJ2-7	TGTGCCAGCAGTTACTCGGACAGCTACGAGCAGTACTTC	CASSYSDSYEQYF
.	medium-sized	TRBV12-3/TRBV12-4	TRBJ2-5	TGTGCCAGCAGTTTAGGCAGTCAAGAAGCTAATGAGCAGTACTTC	CASSLGSQEANEQYF
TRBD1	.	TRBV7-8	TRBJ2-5	TGTGCCAGCCGCCCACAGGGGGCGCGCCAAAAGACCCAGTACTTC	CASRPQGARQKTQYF
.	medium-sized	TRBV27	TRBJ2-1	TGTGCCGCAGGGGGGGAGACCCAGTTCTTC	CAAGGETQFF
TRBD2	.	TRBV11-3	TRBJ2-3	TGTGCCAGCAGCTTAGACTCGGGACTAGTCACAGATACGCAGTATTTT	CASSLDSGLVTDTQYF
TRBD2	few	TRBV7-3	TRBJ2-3	TGTGCCAGCAGCCCCTCCCAACTAGCGTCAGATACGCAGTATTTT	CASSPSQLASDTQYF
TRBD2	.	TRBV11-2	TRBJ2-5	TGTGCCAGCAGCTTTGTAGCGGGAGCGGAGACCCAGTACTTC	CASSFVAGAETQYF
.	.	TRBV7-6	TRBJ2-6	TGTGCCAGCAGCTTATCAGCCTCCTCTGGGGCCAACGTCCTGACTTTC	CASSLSASSGANVLTF
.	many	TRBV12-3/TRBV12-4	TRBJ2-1	TGTGCCAGCAGTTTGGTTCAGGGGGGGACCTTAGGGGAGACCCAGTTCTTC	CASSLVQGGTLGETQFF
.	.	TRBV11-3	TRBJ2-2	TGTGCCAGCAGCTTGGGTCCCGGGGAGCTGTTTTTT	CASSLGPGELFF
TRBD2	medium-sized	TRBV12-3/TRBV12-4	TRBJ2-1	TGTGCCAGCAGCCGACTAGCGGGAGGAAACAATGAGCAGTTCTTC	CASSRLAGGNNEQFF
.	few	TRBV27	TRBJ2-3	TGTGCCAGCAGTCCCTGGAGCACAGATACGCAGTATTTT	CASSPWSTDTQYF
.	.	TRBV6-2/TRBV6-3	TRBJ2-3	TGTGCCAGCATGGGAGGCGTCGTAGATACGCAGTATTTT	CASMGGVVDTQYF
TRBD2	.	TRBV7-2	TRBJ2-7	TGTGCCAGCAGCTTAGTGGGGGGACTAGCGACCTCCTACGAGCAGTACTTC	CASSLVGGLATSYEQYF
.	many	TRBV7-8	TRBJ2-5	TGTGCCAGCAGTATGGAGTTGGGACTCCAAGAGACCCAGTACTTC	CASSMELGLQETQYF
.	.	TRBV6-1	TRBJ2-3	TGTGCCAGCAGTGAAGATTATAGCGGAGGGGTAGGGACCCAGTACTTT	CASSEDYSGGVGTQYF
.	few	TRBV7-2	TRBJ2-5	TGTGCCAGCAGCTTTAACGTGGCAGACCAAGAGACCCAGTACTTC	CASSFNVADQETQYF
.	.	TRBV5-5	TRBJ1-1	TGTGCCAGCCACTACATGAACACTGAATCTTTCTTT	CASHYMNTESFF
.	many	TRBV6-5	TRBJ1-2	TGTGCCAGCAGTTACTCGCTCCGGGGCCTCTATGGCTACACCTTC	CASSYSLRGLYGYTF
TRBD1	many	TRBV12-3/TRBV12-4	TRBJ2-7	TGTGCCAGCAGTCCAGGGACAGGGGGTTCCCTCTCCTACGAGCAGTACTTC	CASSPGTGGSLSYEQYF
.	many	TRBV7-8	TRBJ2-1	TGTGCCAGCAGCTCCCCGGAAGGGTTTCCCGAGCAGTTCTTC	CASSSPEGFPEQFF
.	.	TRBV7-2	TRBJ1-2	TGTGCCAGCAGCTACCGGACAGATAATGGCTACACCTTC	CASSYRTDNGYTF
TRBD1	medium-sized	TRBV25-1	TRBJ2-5	TGTGCCAGCAGTGAATCAGGGGGCGTGATGGAGACCCAGTACTTC	CASSESGGVMETQYF